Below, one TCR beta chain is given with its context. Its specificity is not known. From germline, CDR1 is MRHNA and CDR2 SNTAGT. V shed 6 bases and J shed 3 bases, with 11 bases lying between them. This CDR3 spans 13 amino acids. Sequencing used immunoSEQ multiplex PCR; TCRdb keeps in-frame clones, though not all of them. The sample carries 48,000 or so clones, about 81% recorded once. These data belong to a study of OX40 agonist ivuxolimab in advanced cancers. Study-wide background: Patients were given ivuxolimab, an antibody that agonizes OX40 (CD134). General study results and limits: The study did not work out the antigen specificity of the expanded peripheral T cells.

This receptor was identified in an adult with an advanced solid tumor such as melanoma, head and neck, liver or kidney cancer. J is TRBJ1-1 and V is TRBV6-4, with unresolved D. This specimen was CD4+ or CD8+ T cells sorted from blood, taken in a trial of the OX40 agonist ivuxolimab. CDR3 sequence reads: CASSLFGDTEAFF. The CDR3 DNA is TGTGCCAGCAGCCTCTTTGGGGACACTGAAGCTTTCTTT.